A selection of T cell receptor beta chains follows, all from one sample in a study of cytomegalovirus exposure and HLA in healthy donors. Method: immunoSEQ multiplex PCR; TCRdb's copy keeps in-frame clones and lacks some. The sample lists under 300,000 clones, 90% occurring once. The sample taken for sequencing was PBMCs. The receptor source for this set is a woman aged 18-29 years in good health and CMV-seronegative. Each CDR3 is given with its conserved first and last residue. D genes are given only for firm matches. Size is stated for part of the rows, as once, few or many counts, or as a class when the clone is expanded.

clone size	D gene	V gene	J gene	CDR3 DNA	CDR3 protein
NA	TRBD2	TRBV7-3	TRBJ2-1	TGTGCCAGCAGCACTAGCGGGGGCCCGATTAATGAGCAGTTCTTC	CASSTSGGPINEQFF
NA	NA	TRBV6-1	TRBJ1-4	TGTGCCAGCAGTGACAGAACAAATGAAAAACTGTTTTTT	CASSDRTNEKLFF
NA	NA	TRBV11-2	TRBJ1-6	TGTGCCAGCAGCTTAGATGCGGGGACCAGGGCTCCCCTTAATTCACCCCTCCACTTT	CASSLDAGTRAPLNSPLHF
NA	TRBD1	TRBV27	TRBJ1-1	TGTGCCAGCAGTCTTGACCAGGGGGACACTGAAGCTTTCTTT	CASSLDQGDTEAFF
NA	NA	TRBV5-4	TRBJ1-3	TGTGCCAGCAGCTTGAAGGGGGGGGGCTTCTCTGGAAACACCATATATTTT	CASSLKGGGFSGNTIYF
NA	NA	TRBV6-5	TRBJ1-2	TGTGCCAGCAGTTACTCTGAGGGTAGCTATGGCTACACCTTC	CASSYSEGSYGYTF
NA	NA	TRBV19	TRBJ1-2	TGTGCCAGTAGTATGAGCCATGCAGGCTACACCTTC	CASSMSHAGYTF
once	TRBD1	TRBV19	TRBJ1-2	TGTGCCAGTAAAAAGGAGCAGGGGGCGAGCTATGGCTACACCTTC	CASKKEQGASYGYTF
NA	TRBD1	TRBV6-5	TRBJ2-3	TGTGCCAGCAGTACAGGGGTACGTGCAGATACGCAGTATTTT	CASSTGVRADTQYF
NA	NA	TRBV11-2	TRBJ1-1	TGTGCCAGCAGCTTAGATGGTGGCGGGATCACTGAAGCTTTCTTT	CASSLDGGGITEAFF
NA	TRBD2	TRBV5-1	TRBJ2-1	TGCGCCAGCAGCTTGGCCGCGGGGGGGCCCTATGAGCAGTTCTTC	CASSLAAGGPYEQFF
NA	TRBD1	TRBV7-9	TRBJ1-6	TGTGCCAGCAGCTTAAGCGGGACAGGGAGCTCACCCCTCCACTTT	CASSLSGTGSSPLHF
NA	NA	TRBV20-1	TRBJ2-1	TGCAGTGCCTCAGACAATGAGCAGTTCTTC	CSASDNEQFF
NA	NA	TRBV27	TRBJ1-5	TGTGCCAGCAGTTTTCTAGGTAGCAATCAGCCCCAGCATTTT	CASSFLGSNQPQHF
NA	TRBD2	TRBV25-1	TRBJ2-3	TGTGCCAGCAGTGAACCTTGGGGAGGGCCAGATACGCAGTATTTT	CASSEPWGGPDTQYF
once	NA	TRBV25-1	TRBJ2-1	TGTGCCAGCAGTGAGATCGGGGGGCAGTTCTTC	CASSEIGGQFF
NA	NA	TRBV9	TRBJ2-1	TGTGCCAGCAGCGTAGAGGCAGGGGTCAATGAGCAGTTCTTC	CASSVEAGVNEQFF
NA	NA	TRBV15	TRBJ2-3	TGTGCCACCAGCAGAGCCAGTTCTAGCACAGATACGCAGTATTTT	CATSRASSSTDTQYF
NA	NA	TRBV5-1	TRBJ1-2	TGCGCCAGCAGCTCGCGGCTAGCTAACTATGGCTACACCTTC	CASSSRLANYGYTF
NA	TRBD1	TRBV2	TRBJ1-5	TGTGCCAGCAGCCTCGGGACAGCTGGCAATCAGCCCCAGCATTTT	CASSLGTAGNQPQHF
NA	TRBD1	TRBV19	TRBJ1-5	TGTGCCAGTAGTATTTCCCCCGAGGGGGCAAATCAGCCCCAGCATTTT	CASSISPEGANQPQHF
NA	TRBD2	TRBV6-5	TRBJ2-3	TGTGCCAGCAGTTCCCGCGGGGGGGTGTCAGATACGCAGTATTTT	CASSSRGGVSDTQYF
few	NA	TRBV27	TRBJ1-5	TGTGCCAGCAGTTTAAGTGATGGAGTTCAGCCCCAGCATTTT	CASSLSDGVQPQHF
NA	TRBD2	TRBV11-3	TRBJ2-1	TGTGCCAGCAGCTTTAGCGGGGGGTACAATGAGCAGTTCTTC	CASSFSGGYNEQFF
NA	NA	TRBV19	TRBJ2-7	TGTGCCAGTAGTACCGTCGACCTTGGGAGGGAGCAGTACTTC	CASSTVDLGREQYF
NA	TRBD1	TRBV11-1	TRBJ2-3	TGTGCCAGCAGCCCCAGACAGGGAAGCGCAGATACGCAGTATTTT	CASSPRQGSADTQYF
NA	NA	TRBV7-6	TRBJ1-2	TGTGCCAGCAGCGGGGGGGGGCCAAGGTCGGGCTACACCTTC	CASSGGGPRSGYTF
NA	NA	TRBV5-6	TRBJ1-3	TGTGCCAGCAGCTTGAGAAGGGGGGGAGACACCATATATTTT	CASSLRRGGDTIYF
NA	TRBD1	TRBV7-9	TRBJ2-7	TGTGCCAGCAGCCCCCGGACAGGGGGATTCAACGAGCAGTACTTC	CASSPRTGGFNEQYF
NA	TRBD2	TRBV11-2	TRBJ2-7	TGTGCCAGCAGCCCCATGCGCGGGGGGCCCTCCTACGAGCAGTACTTC	CASSPMRGGPSYEQYF
NA	TRBD1	TRBV10-3	TRBJ1-1	TGTGCCATCAGCGTTACAGGGGGCTTGCTGAACACTGAAGCTTTCTTT	CAISVTGGLLNTEAFF
NA	TRBD1	TRBV28	TRBJ1-2	TGTGCCAGCAGTTTAGCACTGGACAGGTACTATGGCTACACCTTC	CASSLALDRYYGYTF
NA	NA	TRBV10-3	TRBJ1-5	TGTGCCATCAGGGGGGGGGAAGGTCAGCCCCAGCATTTT	CAIRGGEGQPQHF
NA	NA	TRBV28	TRBJ1-6	TGTGCCAGCAGTTTAATGGGGGGACTCTTGATCCAATCACCCCTCCACTTT	CASSLMGGLLIQSPLHF
NA	NA	TRBV19	TRBJ1-5	TGTGCCAGTAACGTAGGGGTAGGTCAGCCCCAGCATTTT	CASNVGVGQPQHF
NA	NA	TRBV7-2	TRBJ1-2	TGTGCCAGCAGCTTACTCAGGATGGAAGGCTACACCTTC	CASSLLRMEGYTF
NA	TRBD1	TRBV7-3	TRBJ2-1	TGTGCCAGCAGCCAGGGACAGGGAATCCCAAAAAAAAGCTACAATGAGCAGTTCTTC	CASSQGQGIPKKSYNEQFF
NA	NA	TRBV7-3	TRBJ1-1	TGTGCCAGCAGCTTAACCGGGGGGAACACTGAAGCTTTCTTT	CASSLTGGNTEAFF
NA	TRBD1	TRBV9	TRBJ1-1	TGTGCCAGCAGCGGACGAGGACAGGCGAACACTGAAGCTTTCTTT	CASSGRGQANTEAFF
NA	NA	TRBV29-1	TRBJ2-7	TGCAGCGTTTGGCAGGTGGCGTCCTACGAGCAGTACTTC	CSVWQVASYEQYF
once	NA	TRBV5-6	TRBJ2-7	TGTGCCAGCAGCCCCCTTGCGGGGGCCGGCTACGAGCAGTACTTC	CASSPLAGAGYEQYF
NA	NA	TRBV7-9	TRBJ2-7	TGTGCCAGCAGCACACCCGGGAGCTCCTACGAGCAGTACTTC	CASSTPGSSYEQYF
NA	NA	TRBV2	TRBJ2-1	TGTGCCAGCAGTGAATGGGGCACCCGGAATGAGCAGTTCTTC	CASSEWGTRNEQFF
NA	TRBD2	TRBV11-3	TRBJ2-1	TGTGCCAGCAGCTTAGATTGGGCTAGCGGTGGCCATGAGCAGTTCTTC	CASSLDWASGGHEQFF
NA	TRBD1	TRBV18	TRBJ2-2	TGTGCCAGCTCGAGACAGGGCAACACCGGGGAGCTGTTTTTT	CASSRQGNTGELFF
NA	NA	TRBV19	TRBJ1-5	TGTGCCAGTAGTATAGGTTTCCTGAATCAGCCCCAGCATTTT	CASSIGFLNQPQHF
NA	NA	TRBV7-8	TRBJ2-5	TGTGCCAGTAAGCCGGGATGGTTGGGACAAGAGACCCAGTACTTC	CASKPGWLGQETQYF
NA	TRBD2	TRBV7-7	TRBJ2-1	TGTGCTAGCAGCCCCCTGACTAGCGGGGGCTCCTACAATGAGCAGTTCTTC	CASSPLTSGGSYNEQFF
once	NA	TRBV6-1	TRBJ1-1	TGTGCCAGCAGTGGGACAGATGAAGCTTTCTTT	CASSGTDEAFF
NA	TRBD2	TRBV10-2	TRBJ2-1	TGCGCCAGCAGTCTACAGCGGGGGGCTATCTACAATGAGCAGTTCTTC	CASSLQRGAIYNEQFF
NA	TRBD2	TRBV19	TRBJ2-1	TGTGCCAGCGGGGGGGCCAGTTATGAGCAGTTCTTC	CASGGASYEQFF
few	NA	TRBV18	TRBJ1-2	TGTGCCAGCTCACACCCGGTCTATGGCTACACCTTC	CASSHPVYGYTF
NA	TRBD2	TRBV4-1	TRBJ2-3	TGCGCCAGCAGGCAACCATTTCTAGCGGACCCATCTAGCACAGATACGCAGTATTTT	CASRQPFLADPSSTDTQYF
NA	NA	TRBV7-9	TRBJ1-2	TGTGCCAGCGGGCAGGTTGGCTATGGCTACACCTTC	CASGQVGYGYTF
NA	NA	TRBV4-1	TRBJ2-7	TGCGCCAGCGGGCCGTGGCGGGGAACCTACGAGCAGTACTTC	CASGPWRGTYEQYF